This TCR beta chain derives from a study of blood T cell repertoires in COVID-19 (dated by TCRdb to about 2020). Study-level background: Samples from collaborators originated in the United States, Italy and Spain and spanned both the acute and convalescent phases of COVID-19. The dataset comprised deeply sampled blood TCRbeta repertoires from subjects exposed to, actively infected with, or recovered from COVID-19. A freely available public database, intended as a resource for researchers studying the immune response to SARS-CoV-2, is where the repertoires were released. Nearly every sample came with metadata listing a de-identified subject ID, COVID-19 status, age in years and sex. Where HLA class I and class II types were available, the types were taken from metadata supplied by the sample provider, not from assay-based typing. The samples were drawn from the first 160 participants of the ongoing ImmuneRACE study and from 1,254 subjects provided by 6 global collaborators. The material from the prospective study consisted of cDNA or gDNA derived from T cells, B-cell-depleted T cells, or PBMCs. Paper-wide results and their limitations: The quantity of clinical and demographic metadata differed by source and by participant and was supplied without curation.

From a lookup of the germline V gene, CDR1 and CDR2 are SGHTA and FQGNSA. Trimming removed 7 bases from V and 0 bases from J, leaving 13 bases between the germline ends. Inclusive of the bounding cysteine and phenylalanine, the CDR3 is 16 residues long. Of the read, only the CDR3 DNA is kept; its 48 bases are in frame from base 1. For this clone: Its target antigen remains unknown. The record has no base qualities; no much larger clone is one base away.

One collaborating source in Seattle enrolled patients during active infection and followed them longitudinally through the course of disease. Each collaborating institution followed its own protocols to collect whole blood in K2EDTA tubes. Collaborator samples were shipped for TCRbeta analysis as frozen whole blood, isolated PBMCs, or DNA extracted from either sample type. TCRbeta CDR3 regions were amplified from genomic DNA by means of the immunoSEQ Assay, a bias-controlled multiplex PCR. On the study's bioinformatics: Nucleated cell counts per sample were estimated from amplification of reference gene primers within the assay. Sequence reads were collapsed and filtered to measure the absolute abundance of every unique TCRbeta CDR3 rearrangement. For each sample, productive Simpson clonality was calculated as the square root of Simpson's diversity index across productive rearrangements. TCRdb carries this immuneACCESS record with in-frame sequences only. Its versions omit some clonotypes, under half of them owing to an unresolved V gene in the studies checked, with the rest unexplained. For V, J and clone size, that table is used; D and trimming come from the DNA. Here the sample has nearly 90,000 clones; about 90% occur a single time. The ten top clones hold about 6.7% of the sample.

The sample taken for sequencing was peripheral blood. This receptor was identified in a young man with COVID-19, enrolled during active disease. The sequence joins TRBV7-2 to TRBJ2-6; TRBD1 is a possible D gene, resting on 7 matching bases. The nucleotides are TGTGCCAGCAAGGAGGGGGCCCACTCTGGGGCCAACGTCCTGACTTTC. Its product reads: CASKEGAHSGANVLTF.